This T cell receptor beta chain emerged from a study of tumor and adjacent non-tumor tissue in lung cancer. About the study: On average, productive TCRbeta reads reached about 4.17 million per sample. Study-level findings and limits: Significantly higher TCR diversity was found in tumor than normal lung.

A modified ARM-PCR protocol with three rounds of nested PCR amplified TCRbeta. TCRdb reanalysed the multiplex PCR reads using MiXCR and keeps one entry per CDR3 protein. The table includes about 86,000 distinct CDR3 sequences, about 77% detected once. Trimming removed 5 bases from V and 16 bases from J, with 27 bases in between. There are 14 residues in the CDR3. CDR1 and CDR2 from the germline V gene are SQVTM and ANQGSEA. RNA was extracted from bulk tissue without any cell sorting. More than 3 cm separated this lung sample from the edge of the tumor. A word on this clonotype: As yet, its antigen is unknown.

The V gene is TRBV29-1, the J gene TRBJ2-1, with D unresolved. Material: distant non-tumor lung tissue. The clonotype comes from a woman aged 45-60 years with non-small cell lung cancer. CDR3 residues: CSVLIEDVYNGHFF. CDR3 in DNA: TGCAGCGTTCTTATCGAGGACGTTTACAATGGGCACTTCTTC.